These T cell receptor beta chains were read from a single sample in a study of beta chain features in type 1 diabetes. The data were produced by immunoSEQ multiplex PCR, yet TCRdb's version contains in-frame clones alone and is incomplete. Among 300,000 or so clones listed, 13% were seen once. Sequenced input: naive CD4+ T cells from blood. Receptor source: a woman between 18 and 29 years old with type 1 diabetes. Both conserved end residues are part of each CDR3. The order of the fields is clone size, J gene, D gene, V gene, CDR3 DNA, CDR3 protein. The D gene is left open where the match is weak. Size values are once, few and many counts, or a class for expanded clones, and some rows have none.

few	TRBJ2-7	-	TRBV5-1	TGCGCCAGCAGCTTGGCCCGCCGCGGGGGCCCCTACGAGCAGTACTTC	CASSLARRGGPYEQYF
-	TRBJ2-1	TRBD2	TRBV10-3	TGTGCCACGACTAGCGACGTGGATGAGCAGTTCTTC	CATTSDVDEQFF
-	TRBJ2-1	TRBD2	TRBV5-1	TGCGCCAGCAGCTTATTGCCTAGCGGGAGTCGACGGGACGGGAATGAGCAGTTCTTC	CASSLLPSGSRRDGNEQFF
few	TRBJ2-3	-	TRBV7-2	TGTGCCAGCAGCTTTCGGGGGGCGGATACGCAGTATTTT	CASSFRGADTQYF
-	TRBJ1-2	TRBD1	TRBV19	TGTGCCAGCCGGACAGGGGTAATCTATGGCTACACCTTC	CASRTGVIYGYTF
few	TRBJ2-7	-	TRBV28	TGTGCCAGCAGTTTACTAGGCTACGAGCAGTACTTC	CASSLLGYEQYF
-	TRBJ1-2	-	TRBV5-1	TGCGCCAGCAGCTTGGGGATTCAGGACTATGGCTACACCTTC	CASSLGIQDYGYTF
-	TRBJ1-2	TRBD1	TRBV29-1	TGCAGCGTTGCACTTCGGACAGGGCGGAGAACCTTC	CSVALRTGRRTF
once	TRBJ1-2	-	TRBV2	TGTGCCAGCAGTGGCAGCGAACTGACTTACTATGGCTACACCTTC	CASSGSELTYYGYTF
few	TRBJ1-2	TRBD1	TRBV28	TGTGCCAGCAGTGTTACCGGGACAGGGGGCTACACCTTC	CASSVTGTGGYTF
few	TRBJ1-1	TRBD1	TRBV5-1	TGCGCCAGCAGCTTGCTAGGACAGGGGAGCACTGAAGCTTTCTTT	CASSLLGQGSTEAFF
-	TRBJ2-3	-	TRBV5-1	TGCGCCAGCAGCTTCGCAGGGGCGATGTTGGATACGCAGTATTTT	CASSFAGAMLDTQYF
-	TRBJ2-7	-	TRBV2	TGTGCCAGCAAAGGGGGCGAGCAGTACTTC	CASKGGEQYF
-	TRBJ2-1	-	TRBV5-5	TGTGCCAGCAGTCGTCGCAGGGATTACAATGAGCAGTTCTTC	CASSRRRDYNEQFF
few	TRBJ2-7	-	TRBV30	TGTGCCTGGAATGCAGGTTACTACGAGCAGTACTTC	CAWNAGYYEQYF
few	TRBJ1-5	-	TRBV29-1	TGCAGCGTTGCATCAGGGGCCAATCAGCCCCAGCATTTT	CSVASGANQPQHF
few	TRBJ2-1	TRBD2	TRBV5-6	TGTGCCAGCAGCTTCCAGAGCGGGACTGGGGAGCAGTTCTTC	CASSFQSGTGEQFF
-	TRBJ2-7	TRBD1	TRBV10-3	TGTGCCATCCACCCGGGACAGGGGGCCGACGAGCAGTACTTC	CAIHPGQGADEQYF
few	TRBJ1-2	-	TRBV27	TGTGCCAGCAGTTCCCGCCCGCATGACAGTGTAAGGGCCTTC	CASSSRPHDSVRAF
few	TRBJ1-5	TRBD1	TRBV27	TGTGCCAGCAGTTGGGACAGAAATCAGCCCCAGCATTTT	CASSWDRNQPQHF
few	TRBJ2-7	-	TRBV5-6	TGTGCCAGCAGCTTAGGACTACTAGGCGAGCAGTACTTC	CASSLGLLGEQYF
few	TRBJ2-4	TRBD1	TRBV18	TGTGCCAGCTCCCGGACAGGAATAATCATTCAGTACTTC	CASSRTGIIIQYF
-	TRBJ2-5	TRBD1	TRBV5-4	TGTGCCAGCAGCCTCCGGAGACAGGGAGAGACCCAGTACTTC	CASSLRRQGETQYF
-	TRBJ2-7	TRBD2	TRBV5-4	TGTGCCAGCAGACGCACCGGGACTAGCGCAGCCTACGAGCAGTACTTC	CASRRTGTSAAYEQYF
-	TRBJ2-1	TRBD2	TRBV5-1	TGCGCCAGCAGCTCTAGCGGGAACCTACCCAATGAGCAGTTCTTC	CASSSSGNLPNEQFF
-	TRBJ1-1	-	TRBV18	TGTGCCAGCTCACCACGCGGGGACACTGAAGCTTTCTTT	CASSPRGDTEAFF
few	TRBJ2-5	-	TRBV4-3	TGCGCCAGCAGCCAAGCTCAGGGTATAGAGACCCAGTACTTC	CASSQAQGIETQYF
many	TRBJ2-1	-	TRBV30	TGTGCCTGGAGTCGGGAGAGGTATGAGCAGTTCTTC	CAWSRERYEQFF